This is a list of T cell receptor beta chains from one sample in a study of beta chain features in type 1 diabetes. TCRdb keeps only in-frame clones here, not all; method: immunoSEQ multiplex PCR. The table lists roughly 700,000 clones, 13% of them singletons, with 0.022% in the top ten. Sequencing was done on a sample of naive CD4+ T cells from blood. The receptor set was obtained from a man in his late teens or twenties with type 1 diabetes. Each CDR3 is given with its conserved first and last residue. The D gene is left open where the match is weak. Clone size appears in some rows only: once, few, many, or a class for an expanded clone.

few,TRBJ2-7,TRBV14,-,CASSRRGPYYEQYF,TGTGCCAGCAGCCGGAGGGGACCCTACTACGAGCAGTACTTC
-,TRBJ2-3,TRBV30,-,CAWDPQGTDTQYF,TGTGCCTGGGATCCACAAGGCACAGATACGCAGTATTTT
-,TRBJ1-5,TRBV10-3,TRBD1,CAISPTGAGNQPQHF,TGTGCCATCAGCCCGACAGGGGCGGGCAATCAGCCCCAGCATTTT
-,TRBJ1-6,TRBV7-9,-,CASSLKGGNSPLHF,TGTGCCAGCAGCTTAAAGGGCGGGAATTCACCCCTCCACTTT
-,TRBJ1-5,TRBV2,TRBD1,CASSAGQGNQPQHF,TGTGCCAGCAGTGCGGGACAGGGTAATCAGCCCCAGCATTTT
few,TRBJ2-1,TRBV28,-,CASSSPTSEQFF,TGTGCCAGCAGTTCCCCAACTAGCGAGCAGTTCTTC
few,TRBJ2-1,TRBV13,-,CASSLRSYNEQFF,TGTGCCAGCAGCTTGCGGAGTTACAATGAGCAGTTCTTC
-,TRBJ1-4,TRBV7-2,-,CASSLVDSLQVF,TGTGCCAGCAGCTTAGTGGACAGCCTTCAAGTTTTT
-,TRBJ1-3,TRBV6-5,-,CASSPAGDSGNTIYF,TGTGCCAGCAGCCCCGCAGGGGACTCTGGAAACACCATATATTTT
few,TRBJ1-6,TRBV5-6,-,CASSLGQLTSPLHF,TGTGCCAGCAGCTTGGGACAGCTAACATCACCCCTCCACTTT
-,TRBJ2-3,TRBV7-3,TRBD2,CASSLGLAGATDTQYF,TGTGCCAGCAGCCTCGGACTAGCGGGGGCCACAGATACGCAGTATTTT
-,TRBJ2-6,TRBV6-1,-,CASSERRGAAGANVLTF,TGTGCCAGCAGTGAAAGGCGAGGGGCGGCTGGGGCCAACGTCCTGACTTTC
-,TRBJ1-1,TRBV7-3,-,CASSPWGRDTEAFF,TGTGCCAGCAGCCCCTGGGGGCGGGACACTGAAGCTTTCTTT
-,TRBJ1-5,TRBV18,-,CASSPIDGSNQPQHF,TGTGCCAGCTCACCAATCGACGGGAGCAATCAGCCCCAGCATTTT
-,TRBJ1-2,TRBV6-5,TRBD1,CASSHPGQAYGYTF,TGTGCCAGCAGTCACCCGGGACAGGCCTATGGCTACACCTTC
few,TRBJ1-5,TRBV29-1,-,CSVKQTPTSNQPQHF,TGCAGCGTTAAACAGACCCCAACGAGCAATCAGCCCCAGCATTTT
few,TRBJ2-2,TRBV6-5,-,CASSLGAPLTGELFF,TGTGCCAGCAGCTTGGGGGCGCCACTCACCGGGGAGCTGTTTTTT
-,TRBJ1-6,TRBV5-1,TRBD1,CASSPDRVNSPLHF,TGCGCCAGCAGCCCGGACAGGGTCAATTCACCCCTCCACTTT
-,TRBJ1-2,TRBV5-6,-,CASSIGTFWFNYGYTF,TGTGCCAGCAGCATTGGGACATTCTGGTTTAACTATGGCTACACCTTC
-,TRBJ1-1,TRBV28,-,CATEGLTNAEAFF,TGTGCCACCGAGGGACTGACAAATGCTGAAGCTTTCTTT
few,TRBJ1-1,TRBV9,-,CASSPRRQPANTEAFF,TGTGCCAGCAGCCCGAGACGGCAGCCGGCGAACACTGAAGCTTTCTTT
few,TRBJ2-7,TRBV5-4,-,CASSLVGQGYEQYF,TGTGCCAGCAGCTTGGTCGGGCAGGGCTACGAGCAGTACTTC
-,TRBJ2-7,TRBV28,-,CASSSPGHRYEQYF,TGTGCCAGCAGTTCGCCGGGACACCGCTACGAGCAGTACTTC
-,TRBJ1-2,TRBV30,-,CAWSLTRGGYTF,TGTGCCTGGAGTCTAACGAGGGGTGGCTACACCTTC
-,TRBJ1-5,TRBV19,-,CASTRQINQPQHF,TGTGCCAGTACCAGACAGATCAATCAGCCCCAGCATTTT
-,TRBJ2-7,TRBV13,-,CASSLEGGRGHEQYF,TGTGCCAGCAGCTTAGAAGGGGGCCGGGGGCACGAGCAGTACTTC
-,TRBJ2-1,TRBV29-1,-,CSVGGYNEQFF,TGCAGCGTTGGGGGTTACAATGAGCAGTTCTTC